A single TCR beta chain is shown here with its context. The sample is drawn from a study of blood T cell repertoires in COVID-19. About the research overall: COVID-19 samples from acute and convalescent phases originated in the United States, Italy and Spain.

In the authors' methods: It was from reference gene primer amplification that nucleated cell counts were estimated. Generated by immunoSEQ multiplex PCR, the TCRdb table keeps only in-frame clones and is missing some. V and J calls and clone size are as listed in that table; D and trimming were resolved from the DNA. The sample includes around 68,000 clones, approximately 86% of them seen just once. CDR1 is MNHEY, CDR2 SVGAGI, per germline. V lost 0 bases to trimming and J lost 7 bases; unmatched junction nucleotides: 11. The CDR3 spans 16 residues. Sequencing was performed on peripheral blood. The chain links TRBV6-5 to TRBJ1-2, with 7 bases that match TRBD1. The TCR was taken from a woman in her fifties or sixties with acute or convalescent COVID-19. The DNA for the CDR3 is TGTGCCAGCAGTTACTCCCGACAGGGTTACACCTCTGGCTACACCTTC. Its translation is CASSYSRQGYTSGYTF.